The 28 T cell receptor beta chains in this list originate from one sample, sequenced in a study of cytomegalovirus exposure and HLA in healthy donors. Sequencing was performed with immunoSEQ multiplex PCR; in TCRdb, only in-frame clones are kept and a portion is missing. This repertoire shows fewer than 400,000 clones, roughly 88% found once; its top ten account for around 0.96%. The specimen sequenced was PBMCs. The receptors originated from a man aged 30-40 years in good health and CMV-seronegative.

CDR3 bases: TGTGCCAGCAGCGTACCCGACACCGGAGGGGAAGCTTTCTTT. It yields the protein CASSVPDTGGEAFF. The rearrangement joins TRBV9 to TRBJ1-1, with unresolved D. CDR1 is SGDLS and CDR2 is YYNGEE in the germline V gene. The length of the CDR3 is 14 residues. V lost 1 base, J lost 8 bases, and 15 bases lay in between.

The chain couples TRBV11-3 to TRBJ1-2; D ambiguous. CDR3 size: 12 residues. The V gene's germline CDR1 is SGHNT and CDR2 YENEEA. V lost 2 bases to trimming and J lost 6 bases, with 7 bases between them. The CDR3 DNA sequence: TGTGCCAGCAGCTTATCGGGGAATGGCTACACCTTC. This sequence encodes CASSLSGNGYTF.

This chain connects TRBV6-5 to TRBJ1-5; D gene unclear. CDR1 MNHEY and CDR2 SVGAGI come from the germline V gene. Between the trimmed V and J ends, which lost 5 bases and 0 bases, there was a span of 8 bases. The CDR3 sequence is 14 residues long. The CDR3: CASSPTYSNQPQHF. CDR3 DNA sequence: TGTGCCAGCAGTCCTACCTATAGCAATCAGCCCCAGCATTTT.

The genes are TRBV29-1 and TRBJ1-6; 7 bases match TRBD1. J was trimmed by 8 bases and V by 5 bases; bases with no gene match: 9. Germline loops: CDR1 SQVTM, CDR2 ANQGSEA. This CDR3 contains 14 residues. This CDR3 is CSVRNRGKDSPLHF. As DNA, the CDR3 is TGCAGCGTTCGCAACAGGGGAAAGGATTCACCCCTCCACTTT.

V is TRBV15 and J is TRBJ2-1, with 8 bases aligning to TRBD1. The V segment lost 7 bases and the J segment 4 bases; nucleotides outside the gene matches: 6. Germline loops: CDR1 LNHNV, CDR2 YYDKDF (reference sequence). This CDR3 region has 14 residues. The CDR3 coding sequence is TGTGCCACCACGACAGGGGCGAATTACAATGAGCAGTTCTTC. This translates into CATTTGANYNEQFF.

This clone was recorded a few times. CDR3 residues: CASSPFGYEQYF. CDR3 sequence (DNA): TGTGCCAGCAGTCCATTCGGGTACGAGCAGTACTTC. The V gene is TRBV25-1, the J gene TRBJ2-7; D unclear. The CDR3 extends over 12 amino acids. Trimming shortened V by 5 bases and J by 4 bases, and 9 bases separated the two germline ends. Germline values: CDR1 MGHDK, CDR2 SYGVNS.

This chain connects TRBV2 to TRBJ2-7; D is perhaps TRBD2 (5 bases). V lost 0 bases and J lost 3, with 12 bases in between. The CDR3 consists of 15 residues. Germline V gene data show CDR1 as SNHLY and CDR2 as FYNNEI. In DNA, the CDR3 is TGTGCCAGCAGTGAAGCGCGGAGGAATTTCTACGAGCAGTACTTC. It encodes CASSEARRNFYEQYF.

This clone showed up just a few times. This chain connects TRBV28 to TRBJ1-6, with D tentatively TRBD1 (6 bases). The germline CDR1 and CDR2 sequences are MDHEN and SYDVKM. This CDR3 region has 13 residues. V was trimmed by 5 bases and J by 9 bases, leaving 11 bases between them. The chain's CDR3 is CASSPGHSSPLHF. CDR3 coding DNA: TGTGCCAGCAGTCCGGGACATTCTTCACCCCTCCACTTT. The full variable domain, rest sourced from reference TRBV28 and TRBJ1-6, is DVKVTQSSRYLVKRTGEKVFLECVQDMDHENMFWYRQDPGLGLRLIYFSYDVKMKEKGDIPEGYSVSREKKERFSLILESASTNQTSMYLCASSPGHSSPLHFGNGTRLTVT.

The V and J genes are TRBV14 and TRBJ1-2; possible D gene TRBD1, 5 bases. Trimming took off 3 bases at V and 5 bases at J, with 19 bases between the two ends. CDR1 and CDR2 (germline): SGHDN, FVKESK. The CDR3 has 16 amino acids. CDR3 protein: CASSHKGRELRYGYTF. The CDR3 coding sequence is TGTGCCAGCAGCCACAAGGGGAGGGAGCTGCGGTATGGCTACACCTTC.

This sequence joins TRBV6-5 and TRBJ1-6, with 7 nucleotides matching TRBD1. Germline trimming cut 3 bases from V and 3 bases from J; bases unmatched to any gene: 5. The CDR3 contains 16 residues. CDR1 is MNHEY and CDR2 is SVGAGI in the germline V gene. CDR3 residues: CASSYRTGLYNSPLHF. CDR3 in DNA: TGTGCCAGCAGTTATCGGACAGGTCTCTATAATTCACCCCTCCACTTT.

The V gene is TRBV5-1, the J gene TRBJ1-4, with no clear D. Trimming removed 1 base at V and 7 bases at J, with 11 bases between. Germline V gives CDR1 SGHRS, CDR2 YFSETQ. The CDR3 has 14 residues. The CDR3 protein is CASSLSLATEKLFF. Written as DNA, the CDR3 is TGCGCCAGCAGCTTGAGTTTGGCCACTGAAAAACTGTTTTTT.

The V gene is TRBV19, the J gene TRBJ1-4; D uncertain. Trimming took off 4 bases at V and 1 base at J, with 16 bases between the two ends. The CDR3 runs 17 residues. Germline CDR1 is LNHDA and CDR2 is SQIVND (reference sequence). CDR3 residues: CASSTQAFRGTNEKLFF. The DNA for the CDR3 is TGTGCCAGTAGTACCCAGGCTTTTCGTGGAACTAATGAAAAACTGTTTTTT.

V gene TRBV6-5 combines with J gene TRBJ2-2; 9 bases map to TRBD1. CDR1 MNHEY and CDR2 SVGAGI come from the germline V gene. The CDR3 has 15 amino acids. The J segment lost 7 bases and the V segment lost 1 base, leaving 4 bases of the junction unmatched. CDR3 DNA: TGTGCCAGCAGTTACTACAGGGGGCTAAGCGGGGAGCTGTTTTTT. Translating it yields CASSYYRGLSGELFF.

The rearrangement uses TRBV19 and TRBJ1-3; 7 nucleotides line up with TRBD1. CDR3 length equals 14 residues. CDR1 LNHDA and CDR2 SQIVND come from the germline V gene (reference sequence). With V trimmed by 5 bases and J by 1 base, 2 bases remained unmatched. CDR3 sequence: CASSSRGSGNTIYF. The CDR3 bases are TGTGCCAGTAGTTCCAGGGGGTCTGGAAACACCATATATTTT.

The V call is TRBV9, the J call TRBJ2-2, with 7 nucleotides matching TRBD2. In germline, CDR1 is SGDLS, CDR2 YYNGEE. J lost 13 bases, V lost 0 bases, and 6 bases had no gene match. This CDR3 is built from 13 residues. The CDR3 loop reads CASSVATGGRLFF. The CDR3 bases are TGTGCCAGCAGCGTAGCTACGGGGGGTAGGCTGTTTTTT.

The chain carries TRBV7-2 and TRBJ2-1, with D maybe TRBD2 (5 bases). Germline-derived CDR1 and CDR2 are SGHTA and FQGNSA. CDR3 length: 11 amino acids. The germline V and J ends were trimmed by 4 bases and 10 bases, with 8 bases remaining between them. The CDR3 sequence is CASSSSSEQFF. Written as DNA, the CDR3 is TGTGCCAGCAGCTCCTCTAGCGAGCAGTTCTTC.

The chain combines TRBV19 with TRBJ2-2; unclear D gene. CDR1 is LNHDA, CDR2 SQIVND, per germline (reference sequence). Trimming removed 8 bases at V and 1 base at J, with 8 bases between. CDR3 size: 13 residues. In DNA, the CDR3 is TGTGCCAGTTTGAGTCAGAACACCGGGGAGCTGTTTTTT. This sequence encodes CASLSQNTGELFF.

The chain couples TRBV5-6 to TRBJ2-5; TRBD2 agrees at 7 bases. The CDR3 totals 17 residues. Germline trimming cut 3 bases from V and 3 bases from J; bases unmatched to any gene: 14. CDR1 SGHDT and CDR2 YYEEEE come from the germline V gene. CDR3 loop: CASSSLWEGGVEETQYF. CDR3 DNA: TGTGCCAGCAGCTCCCTTTGGGAGGGAGGAGTGGAAGAGACCCAGTACTTC.

The chain joins TRBV5-1 to TRBJ1-1; D gene uncertain. Germline V CDR1 and CDR2: SGHRS, YFSETQ. The CDR3 is 15 amino acids. V was shortened by 1 base and J by 0 bases, with 10 bases between the two germline ends. The CDR3 nucleotides read TGCGCCAGCAGCTTGCTTGGCCTTATGAACACTGAAGCTTTCTTT. Translation gives CASSLLGLMNTEAFF.

This clone was counted between two and nine times. The V call is TRBV5-1, the J call TRBJ1-2; the D gene is possibly TRBD1 (5 bases). The V end was cut by 6 bases, the J end by 0 bases, with 12 bases between. CDR1 and CDR2 from the germline V gene are SGHRS and YFSETQ. The CDR3 length is 14 residues. The CDR3 loop is CASTGAFTNYGYTF. DNA of the CDR3: TGCGCCAGCACTGGGGCCTTTACTAACTATGGCTACACCTTC.

This clone is a singleton in its sample. The chain is built from TRBV6-1 and TRBJ1-2; D might be TRBD1 (6 bases). The germline V gene encodes CDR1 MNHNS and CDR2 SASEGT. The CDR3 contains 15 residues. V lost 2 bases, J lost 2 bases, and 12 bases lay in between. CDR3 coding DNA: TGTGCCAGCAGTGAATTAGGGGGAACCAACTATGGCTACACCTTC. Translation: CASSELGGTNYGYTF.

This clone was found once. This chain connects TRBV19 to TRBJ2-1; tentatively, D is TRBD1 (6 bases). V was trimmed by 3 bases and J by 6 bases, leaving 18 bases between them. CDR3 length equals 16 residues. Germline V gene lookup returns CDR1 LNHDA and CDR2 SQIVND (reference sequence). CDR3 bases: TGTGCCAGTAGTATTGGCCGACAGGATGACGGCAATGAGCAGTTCTTC. Protein sequence: CASSIGRQDDGNEQFF.

The V gene is TRBV7-9, the J gene TRBJ2-3, with TRBD2 matching over 7 bases. Per germline, CDR1 SEHNR and CDR2 FQNEAQ (reference sequence). The CDR3 contains 14 residues. J was trimmed by 4 bases and V by 5 bases; bases with no gene match: 6. The CDR3, as DNA: TGTGCCAGCAGCCTGCGACTAGCTCCAGATACGCAGTATTTT. Translated: CASSLRLAPDTQYF.

The chain employs TRBV4-1 and TRBJ2-2, with 9 bases identical to TRBD1. Trimming at V came to 6 bases and at J to 0 bases, leaving 17 bases not matched to a gene. Germline CDR1 and CDR2: MGHRA and YSYEKL. The CDR3 covers 20 residues. The CDR3 region is CASRPRAPGQGPANTGELFF. The CDR3 bases are TGCGCCAGCAGGCCAAGAGCCCCCGGACAGGGGCCCGCGAACACCGGGGAGCTGTTTTTT.

The gene calls are TRBV9 and TRBJ2-7; 9 bases map to TRBD1. CDR3 size: 14 residues. Germline V gene lookup returns CDR1 SGDLS and CDR2 YYNGEE. Trimming at V came to 3 bases and at J to 5 bases, leaving 6 bases not matched to a gene. In nucleotides, the CDR3 is TGTGCCAGCAGCGCGGGACAGGGTCGAGACGAGCAGTACTTC. Amino acid sequence: CASSAGQGRDEQYF.

This clone was seen a single time. This rearrangement joins TRBV5-6 to TRBJ2-2; no firm D call. The CDR3 length is 14 residues. Trimming removed 2 bases at V and 0 bases at J, with 5 bases between. Germline assignment: CDR1 SGHDT and CDR2 YYEEEE. This chain's CDR3 is CASSLESNTGELFF. CDR3 sequence (DNA): TGTGCCAGCAGCTTAGAGTCGAACACCGGGGAGCTGTTTTTT.

The J gene is TRBJ1-5, the V gene TRBV7-9, with TRBD1 as a possible D gene (5 bases). Trimming shortened V by 2 bases and J by 3 bases, and 8 bases separated the two germline ends. The CDR3 consists of 14 residues. Germline V lookup: CDR1 SEHNR, CDR2 FQNEAQ (reference sequence). CDR3 DNA sequence: TGTGCCAGCAGCTTATCGGGGGACAATCAGCCCCAGCATTTT. Translation gives CASSLSGDNQPQHF.

V gene TRBV4-3 combines with J gene TRBJ2-6, with D possibly matching TRBD2 (6 bases). Looked up from germline, CDR1 is LGHNA and CDR2 is YSLEER. This CDR3 spans 16 amino acids. The V and J ends lost 4 bases and 2 bases respectively, with 12 bases between them. The CDR3 reads CASSLEGGTGANVLTF. DNA for the CDR3: TGCGCCAGCAGCCTCGAGGGAGGAACTGGGGCCAACGTCCTGACTTTC.